The 26 T cell receptor beta chains listed next were all sequenced from one sample in a study of Graves' ophthalmopathy and Graves' hyperthyroidism. Using RNA transcripts, the TCR beta CDR3 regions were amplified. The first round was an RT-PCR with HTBI primers, and the second round was a multiplex PCR. TCRdb independently ran MiXCR on the multiplex PCR reads; one entry per CDR3 protein. Seen here are tens of thousands of distinct CDR3 sequences, 45% to 60% observed once, and the top ten hold about 5.9%. Sequenced sample: peripheral blood. The origin of the receptors is an adult woman with stable Graves' hyperthyroidism.

This clonotype was seen at least ten times. The J gene is TRBJ2-7, the V gene TRBV3-1; possible D gene TRBD1, 5 bases. The CDR3 runs to 12 residues. V lost 4 bases to trimming and J lost 6 bases, with 10 bases between them. CDR1 and CDR2 (germline): LGHDT, YNNKEL (reference sequence). The CDR3 here is CASSPQGSEQYF. CDR3 nucleotides: TGTGCCAGCAGCCCCCAGGGAAGCGAGCAGTACTTC.

The rearrangement links TRBV2 to TRBJ2-7; 11 bases agree with TRBD1. The CDR3 has 13 residues. Germline V gives CDR1 SNHLY, CDR2 FYNNEI. The ends lost 4 bases at V and 7 bases at J; junction bases unmatched: 3. The CDR3 is CASSGDRGGEQYF. In DNA, the CDR3 is TGTGCCAGCAGTGGGGACAGGGGGGGTGAGCAGTACTTC.

A word on this clonotype: One junction end does not reproduce the germline sequence, and a read error may be involved. The gene calls are TRBV27 and TRBJ2-7; no definite D call. The CDR3 spans 11 residues. The germline gives CDR1 MNHEY, CDR2 SMNVEV (reference sequence). The CDR3 nucleotides read TGTGCCAGCAGAGGAAGGGTCGGGCAGCACTTC. Translating it yields CASRGRVGQHF.

This sequence joins TRBV7-8 and TRBJ1-6; TRBD1 aligns across 7 bases. The CDR3 extends over 14 amino acids. Germline V lookup: CDR1 SGHVS, CDR2 FQNEAQ. After removal of 5 bases from V and 5 bases from J, the junction contained 3 bases not matched to a gene. As DNA, the CDR3 is TGTGCCAGCAGCCCCGGGACAGATAATTCACCCCTCCACTTT. Protein product: CASSPGTDNSPLHF. Full variable domain (outside the CDR3, taken from reference TRBV7-8 and TRBJ1-6): GAGVSQSPRYKVAKRGQDVALRCDPISGHVSLFWYQQALGQGPEFLTYFQNEAQLDKSGLPSDRFFAERPEGSVSTLKIQRTQQEDSAVYLCASSPGTDNSPLHFGNGTRLTVT.

In this sample, this clonotype turned up many times. The chain recombines TRBV4-3 with TRBJ2-7; D remains unclear. Germline values: CDR1 LGHNA, CDR2 YSLEER. The CDR3 contains 15 residues. V was clipped by 0 bases and J by 1 base, with 10 bases between them. The DNA of the CDR3 is TGCGCCAGCAGCCAAGAATTTGCCGCTTCCTACGAGCAGTACTTC. Translation gives CASSQEFAASYEQYF.

In its sample, this clonotype was seen once. The genes are TRBV20-1 and TRBJ1-5, with D hard to call. The V gene's germline CDR1 is DFQATT and CDR2 SNEGSKA (reference sequence). Trimming took off 5 bases at V and 0 bases at J, with 8 bases between the two ends. This CDR3 comprises 13 residues. This CDR3 reads CSAPGLSNQPQHF. In DNA, the CDR3 is TGCAGTGCTCCGGGTCTTAGCAATCAGCCCCAGCATTTT.

Remarks on this clonotype: The CDR3 carries no conserved terminal phenylalanine or tryptophan, so it likely arises from a read error. The DNA is left out, because the CDR3 cannot be placed on it with certainty; the CDR3 is given as TCRdb lists it. The V and J genes are TRBV7-2 and TRBJ1-4. The CDR3 has 11 amino acids, counting both end residues. Germline values: CDR1 SGHTA, CDR2 FQGNSA. CDR3 amino acids: CASSLWPTDVY.

V and J are TRBV5-1 and TRBJ2-5, with TRBD1 as a possible D gene (6 bases). CDR1 is SGHRS and CDR2 is YFSETQ in the germline V gene. V lost 4 bases and J 1 base, leaving 11 bases between the germline ends. The CDR3 contains 14 residues. The CDR3 DNA follows: TGCGCCAGCAGCGTAGAGGGGGTCCAAGAGACCCAGTACTTC. Encoded protein: CASSVEGVQETQYF.

This clonotype was detected many times. The chain has TRBV4-1 and TRBJ2-5; 9 bases are a match to TRBD2. Germline V lookup: CDR1 MGHRA, CDR2 YSYEKL. The CDR3 sequence is 16 residues long. The junction had 5 bases not matched to a gene; V was cut back by 3 bases and J by 0 bases. For the CDR3, the DNA is TGCGCCAGCAGCCAGACTAGCGGAGCCCACCAAGAGACCCAGTACTTC. Translation: CASSQTSGAHQETQYF.

This clonotype has only a few counts. The V call is TRBV25-1, the J call TRBJ2-7; 7 positions agree with TRBD1. The CDR3 runs 16 residues. The V gene end was trimmed by 1 base and the J gene end by 5 bases; junction bases not matched to a gene: 11. Germline CDR1 is MGHDK and CDR2 is SYGVNS. CDR3 in DNA: TGTGCCAGCAGTGAATTCAACGGGACAGAAAGAGACGAGCAGTACTTC. This codes for CASSEFNGTERDEQYF.

As for this clonotype: In this CDR3 the conserved last residue, phenylalanine or tryptophan, is missing, so a read error is likely. The DNA is left out, because the CDR3 cannot be placed on it with certainty; the CDR3 is given as TCRdb lists it. The CDR3: CASSLATS. The chain uses TRBV7-9 and TRBJ2-1; TRBD2 is taken as the D call from the table, unchecked against the DNA. Ends included, the CDR3 has 8 residues. Germline lookup yields CDR1 SEHNR and CDR2 FQNEAQ (reference sequence).

This clonotype was recorded many times. Just one base apart from a much larger clone, this may be a read error. The DNA for the CDR3 is TGTGCCAGCAGCCCACGAGGCGGCAGGGGAGCGTACGGGCAGTACTTC. This gives the protein CASSPRGGRGAYGQYF. The chain recombines TRBV7-6 with TRBJ2-7; TRBD1 is a possible D gene (6 bases). The germline CDR1 and CDR2 sequences are SGHVS and FNYEAQ. The CDR3 runs to 16 residues.

To note about this clonotype: Its ends do not fully match the called genes, so a read error is possible. The rearrangement uses TRBV7-2 and TRBJ2-5; 9 bases line up with TRBD2. The CDR3 runs to 14 residues. CDR1 and CDR2 from the germline V gene are SGHTA and FQGNSA. The CDR3 region is CAGSLVREGETQYF. The CDR3 DNA reads TGTGCCGGCAGCTTAGTGCGGGAGGGAGAGACCCAGTACTTC.

This clonotype was observed at least ten times. The CDR3 DNA reads TGTGCCAGCTCCATTTTGGCTAGCACAGATACGCAGTATTTT. Translated, it gives CASSILASTDTQYF. The chain links TRBV6-5 to TRBJ2-3; D uncertain. The CDR3 loop spans 14 amino acids. The V and J ends lost 8 bases and 0 bases respectively, with 12 bases between them. Germline V gene sequence: CDR1 MNHEY, CDR2 SVGAGI.

This clonotype was observed at least ten times. The chain combines TRBV4-1 with TRBJ2-5; 15 nucleotides line up with TRBD2. From germline, CDR1 is MGHRA and CDR2 YSYEKL. V trimming: 5 bases; J trimming: 4 bases; junction bases outside the gene matches: 8. The CDR3 is 17 residues long. CDR3 in DNA: TGCGCCAGCAGCTCCGGACTAGCGGGAGGGTTTCTAGAGACCCAGTACTTC. This gives the protein CASSSGLAGGFLETQYF.

The chain joins TRBV10-1 to TRBJ2-1; 7 bases fit TRBD2. Losses at the gene ends were 4 bases for V and 3 bases for J; bases not matched to a gene: 6. CDR3 size: 15 residues. CDR1 WNHNN and CDR2 SYGVQD come from the germline V gene (reference sequence). DNA of the CDR3: TGCGCCAGCAGTGGACCCGGGACTAACTACAATGAGCAGTTCTTC. This sequence encodes CASSGPGTNYNEQFF.

This clonotype was recorded only once. The rearrangement uses TRBV2 and TRBJ1-4; D may be TRBD1 (6 bases). V gave up 6 bases and J gave up 5 bases, with 19 bases separating them. The CDR3 totals 16 residues. CDR1 and CDR2 from the germline V gene are SNHLY and FYNNEI. The CDR3 DNA sequence: TGTGCCAGCAGGCCCTTTACTACAGGGTCGAATGAAAAACTGTTTTTT. Residues: CASRPFTTGSNEKLFF.

Relative to its sample, this clonotype is medium-sized. The chain links TRBV7-2 to TRBJ2-7; 7 positions match TRBD2. CDR1 is SGHTA and CDR2 is FQGNSA in the germline V gene. The CDR3 sequence is 16 residues long. J gave up 2 bases and V 5 bases, and 12 bases lay outside the gene matches. CDR3: CASSPGGSRVTYEQYF. The CDR3 nucleotides are TGTGCCAGCAGCCCTGGCGGGAGCCGGGTTACCTACGAGCAGTACTTC.

With regard to this clonotype: This may stem from a read error, because a much larger clone lies one nucleotide away. The genes are TRBV27 and TRBJ2-1; unclear D gene. This CDR3 comprises 16 residues. V was cut by 4 bases and J by 0 bases, with 13 bases left in between. In germline, CDR1 is MNHEY, CDR2 SMNVEV (reference sequence). The CDR3 protein is CASSSQPFGSYNEQFF. The DNA of the CDR3 is TGTGCCAGCAGTTCTCAACCCTTTGGCTCCTACAATGAGCAGTTCTTC.

J is TRBJ2-1 and V is TRBV20-1; 15 bases are a match to TRBD2. This CDR3 has 17 amino acids. The trim removed 3 bases at V and 10 bases at J, leaving 13 bases unmatched. Germline CDR1 DFQATT, CDR2 SNEGSKA (reference sequence). The CDR3 nucleotides are TGCAGTGCTAGGGAGGGACTAGCGGGAGGAGGTACCGGGGAGCAGTTCTTC. This gives the protein CSAREGLAGGGTGEQFF.

The chain joins TRBV2 to TRBJ1-3, with 9 positions matching TRBD1. With V trimmed by 8 bases and J by 10 bases, 15 bases remained unmatched. The CDR3 contains 15 residues. In germline, CDR1 is SNHLY, CDR2 FYNNEI. CDR3 nucleotides: TGTGCCAGCGTACAACAGGGGGCTGTTGGAGAGACCATATATTTT. This translates into CASVQQGAVGETIYF.

This clonotype qualifies as medium-sized. This rearrangement joins TRBV19 to TRBJ2-2; unclear D gene. From germline, CDR1 is LNHDA and CDR2 SQIVND (reference sequence). CDR3 length equals 12 residues. Trimming removed 11 bases at V and 6 bases at J, with 13 bases between. CDR3 sequence: CAVKGDPGELFF. For the CDR3, the DNA is TGTGCCGTCAAAGGTGACCCCGGGGAGCTGTTTTTT.

The chain has TRBV27 and TRBJ2-2; TRBD1 is a possible D gene (5 bases). V was pared by 6 bases and J by 0 bases, with 20 bases between. Germline V gene sequence: CDR1 MNHEY, CDR2 SMNVEV (reference sequence). The CDR3 extends over 18 amino acids. CDR3 in DNA: TGTGCCAGCAGACAGAAAATTCGACAGAAATCGAACACCGGGGAGCTGTTTTTT. Amino acids: CASRQKIRQKSNTGELFF.

This clonotype showed up many times. The chain combines TRBV11-2 with TRBJ1-1; 8 bases map to TRBD1. The ends lost 4 bases at V and 1 base at J; junction bases unmatched: 5. The CDR3 has 15 residues. The V gene's germline CDR1 is SGHAT and CDR2 FQNNGV. CDR3 protein: CASSYRQGTNTEAFF. CDR3 in DNA: TGTGCCAGCAGCTACAGACAGGGGACGAACACTGAAGCTTTCTTT.

This clonotype was recorded once. This sequence joins TRBV7-9 and TRBJ2-3; 10 bases line up with TRBD2. Germline V gene sequence: CDR1 SEHNR, CDR2 FQNEAQ (reference sequence). The CDR3 contains 15 residues. The trim removed 6 bases at V and 7 bases at J, leaving 10 bases unmatched. CDR3 sequence: CASRPSGRAVNTQYF. DNA of the CDR3: TGTGCCAGCAGACCCAGCGGGAGGGCCGTTAATACGCAGTATTTT.

This clonotype was seen many times. The genes are TRBV4-1 and TRBJ2-7; 11 nucleotides match TRBD2. The V gene's germline CDR1 is MGHRA and CDR2 YSYEKL. This CDR3 is 16 amino acids long. Losses at the gene ends were 1 base for V and 2 bases for J; bases not matched to a gene: 4. The CDR3 loop reads CASSQAVAGGTYEQYF. CDR3 nucleotide sequence: TGCGCCAGCAGCCAAGCTGTAGCGGGAGGGACCTACGAGCAGTACTTC.